Listed here is a single TCR beta chain. This receptor's antigen is unknown. Base qualities were left out, and no much larger clone turns up one base away. Genomic DNA was isolated from the sorted cells so that the TCRbeta CDR3 region could be sequenced. TCRbeta CDR3 regions were sequenced using the immunoSEQ Assay. The source is immuneACCESS, and TCRdb retained only in-frame sequences with V and J called. Part of the clones is not carried over; for the studies checked, unresolved V genes explain less than half of this, and the remainder is unexplained. Here the sample has about 41,000 clones; about 78% occur a single time. The top ten constitute around 20% of the sample. This record belongs to a study of OX40 agonist ivuxolimab in advanced cancers. About the investigation overall: Ivuxolimab, which targeted the costimulatory receptor OX40 (CD134), was an agonistic, fully human IgG2 monoclonal antibody. Three dose-escalation patients achieved partial responses, one with hepatocellular carcinoma and two with cutaneous melanoma. The point of sequencing TCRbeta in the periphery was to test whether ivuxolimab changed TCR sequence diversity and drove clonal T-cell expansion. Of the approximately 50 patients in dose escalation, 19 had hepatocellular carcinoma, about 15 had melanoma, 9 had renal cell carcinoma and 9 had head and neck cancer. The dose-escalation cohort was 82.7% male with a mean age of roughly 62 years, ranging from 23 to 79. The monotherapy dose-escalation portion (N of about 52 patients) of the phase I ivuxolimab trial is reported in the paper. Intravenous ivuxolimab was administered to patients every 2 weeks at six dose levels: 0.01, 0.1, 0.3, 1.5, 3 and 10 mg/kg. Patients were allowed to have had prior anti-PD-1, anti-PD-L1 or anti-CTLA-4 therapy, and about 40% of the dose-escalation patients had been treated with checkpoint inhibitors.

CDR1 is given as SGHTA and CDR2 as FQGTGA, both from the germline V gene. The CDR3, cysteine through phenylalanine, is 17 amino acids long. The entry retains the CDR3 DNA only, 51 bases that are in frame from base 1. Trimming removed 1 base from V and 2 bases from J; the gene matches leave 7 bases unexplained. The trial excluded patients who had a history of autoimmune disease or who were on systemic immunosuppression. Peripheral blood for TCR sequencing was drawn from every dose cohort at baseline, at cycle 4 day 1 and at cycle 7 day 1. Samples were obtained from an open-label, multicenter, first-in-human phase I dose-escalation trial of ivuxolimab. Adults with locally advanced or metastatic melanoma, renal cell, hepatocellular, or head and neck squamous cell carcinoma were enrolled in the trial. CD4+ and CD8+ T cells were sorted separately from peripheral blood before TCR sequencing. What the study reported, not specific to this receptor: At doses from 0.1 to 3.0 mg/kg, clonal expansion was seen in both CD4+ and CD8+ blood T cells between baseline and week 6. Low levels of normalized T-cell clonal expansion were also seen in some nonresponding patients. Partial responders in the 0.1-3.0 mg/kg groups had among the lowest normalized peripheral clonal expansion, especially among CD8+ T cells. The antigen specificity of the clonally expanded peripheral T cells was not determined. On average, CD8+ T cells showed more expanded clones than CD4+ T cells after ivuxolimab.

The rearranged segments are TRBV7-3 and TRBJ2-2; TRBD2 aligns with 7 central bases. This specimen consisted of CD4+ or CD8+ T cells sorted from blood, obtained in a trial of the OX40 agonist ivuxolimab. The clonotype comes from an adult with an advanced solid tumor such as melanoma, head and neck, liver or kidney cancer. The base sequence is TGTGCCAGCAGCTTAAGTTTTTCTAGCGGAAACACCGGGGAGCTGTTTTTT. Its protein product is CASSLSFSSGNTGELFF.